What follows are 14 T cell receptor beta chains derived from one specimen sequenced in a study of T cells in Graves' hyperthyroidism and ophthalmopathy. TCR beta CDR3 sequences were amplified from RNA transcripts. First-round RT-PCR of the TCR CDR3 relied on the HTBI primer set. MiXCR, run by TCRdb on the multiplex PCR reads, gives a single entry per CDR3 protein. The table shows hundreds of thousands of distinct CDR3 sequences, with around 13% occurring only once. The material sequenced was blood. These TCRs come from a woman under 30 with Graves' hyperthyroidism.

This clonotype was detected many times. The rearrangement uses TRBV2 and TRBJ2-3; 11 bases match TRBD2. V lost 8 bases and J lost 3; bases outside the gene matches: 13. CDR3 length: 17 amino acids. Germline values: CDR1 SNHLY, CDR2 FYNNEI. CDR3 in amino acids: CASGYHLAGGRTDTQYF. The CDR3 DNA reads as TGTGCCAGCGGTTACCATCTAGCGGGAGGAAGGACAGATACGCAGTATTTT.

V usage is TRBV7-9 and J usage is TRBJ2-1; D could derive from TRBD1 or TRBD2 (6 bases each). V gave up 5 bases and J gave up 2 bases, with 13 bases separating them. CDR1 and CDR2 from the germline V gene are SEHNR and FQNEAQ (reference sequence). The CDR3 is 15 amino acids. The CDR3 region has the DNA TGTGCCAGCAGCCGAGGGGGGTTAACCTACAATGAGCAGTTCTTC. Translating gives CASSRGGLTYNEQFF.

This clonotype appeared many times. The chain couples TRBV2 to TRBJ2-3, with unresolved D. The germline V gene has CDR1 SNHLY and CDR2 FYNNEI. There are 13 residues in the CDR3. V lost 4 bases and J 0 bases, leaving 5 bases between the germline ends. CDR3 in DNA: TGTGCCAGCAGTGCCTATAGCACAGATACGCAGTATTTT. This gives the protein CASSAYSTDTQYF.

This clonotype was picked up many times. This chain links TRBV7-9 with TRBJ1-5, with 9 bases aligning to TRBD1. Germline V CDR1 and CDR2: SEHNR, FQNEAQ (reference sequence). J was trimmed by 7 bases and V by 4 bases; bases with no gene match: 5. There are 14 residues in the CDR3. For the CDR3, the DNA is TGTGCCAGCAGCTCGGGACAGGGTGAGCAGCCCCAGCATTTT. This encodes CASSSGQGEQPQHF.

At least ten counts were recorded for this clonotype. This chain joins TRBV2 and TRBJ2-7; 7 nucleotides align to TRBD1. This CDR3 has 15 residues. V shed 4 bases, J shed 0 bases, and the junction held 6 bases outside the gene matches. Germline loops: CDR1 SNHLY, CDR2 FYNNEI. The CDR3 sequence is CASSASGTASYEQYF. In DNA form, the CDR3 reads TGTGCCAGCAGTGCTTCCGGGACAGCCTCCTACGAGCAGTACTTC.

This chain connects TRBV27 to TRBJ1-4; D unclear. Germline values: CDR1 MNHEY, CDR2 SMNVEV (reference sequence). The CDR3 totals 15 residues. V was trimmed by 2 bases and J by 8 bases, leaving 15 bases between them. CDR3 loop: CASSLPRTASEKLFF. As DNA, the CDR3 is TGTGCCAGCAGTTTACCCCGTACGGCAAGCGAAAAACTGTTTTTT.

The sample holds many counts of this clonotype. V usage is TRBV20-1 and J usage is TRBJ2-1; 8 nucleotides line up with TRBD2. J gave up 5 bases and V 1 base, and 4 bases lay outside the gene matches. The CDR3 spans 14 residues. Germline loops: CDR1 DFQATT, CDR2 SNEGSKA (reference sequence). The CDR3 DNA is TGCAGTGCTAGAGCGGGAGGGCCAGACAATGAGCAGTTCTTC. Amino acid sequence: CSARAGGPDNEQFF.

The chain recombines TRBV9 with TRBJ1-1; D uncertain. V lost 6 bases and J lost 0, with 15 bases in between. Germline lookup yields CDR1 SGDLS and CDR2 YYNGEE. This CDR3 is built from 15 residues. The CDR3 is CASTDLQNMNTEAFF. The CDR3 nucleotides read TGTGCCAGCACAGACTTACAGAACATGAACACTGAAGCTTTCTTT.

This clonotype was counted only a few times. The DNA for the CDR3 is TGCAGTGCTAGAATAGATCAGGCGAGCGGGTACGAGCAGTACTTC. It is translated as CSARIDQASGYEQYF. J is TRBJ2-7 and V is TRBV20-1; possibly TRBD2 for D (6 bases). In germline, CDR1 is DFQATT, CDR2 SNEGSKA (reference sequence). The CDR3 loop spans 15 amino acids. The V end lost 2 bases, the J end lost 4 bases, and 18 bases lay between the germline ends.

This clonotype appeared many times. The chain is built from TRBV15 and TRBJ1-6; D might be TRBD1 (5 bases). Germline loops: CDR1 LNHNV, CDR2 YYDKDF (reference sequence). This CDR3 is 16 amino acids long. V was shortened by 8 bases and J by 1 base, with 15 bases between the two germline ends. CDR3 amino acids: CATARARGSYNSPLHF. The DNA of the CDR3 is TGTGCCACCGCAAGGGCGAGGGGTTCCTATAATTCACCCCTCCACTTT.

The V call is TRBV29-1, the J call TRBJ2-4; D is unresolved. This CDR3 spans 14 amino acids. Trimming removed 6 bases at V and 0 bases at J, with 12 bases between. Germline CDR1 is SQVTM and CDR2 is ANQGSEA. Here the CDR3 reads CSVVDLEAKNIQYF. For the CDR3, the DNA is TGCAGCGTCGTCGACTTGGAAGCCAAAAACATTCAGTACTTC.

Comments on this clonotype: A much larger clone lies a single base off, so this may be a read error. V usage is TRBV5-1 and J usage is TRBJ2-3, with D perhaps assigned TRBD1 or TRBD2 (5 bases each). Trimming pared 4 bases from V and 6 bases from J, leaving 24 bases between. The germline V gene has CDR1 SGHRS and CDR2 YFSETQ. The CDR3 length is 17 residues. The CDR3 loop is CASSLPYGVRGMDTQYF. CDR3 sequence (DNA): TGCGCCAGCAGCCTACCGTACGGGGTAAGGGGAATGGATACGCAGTATTTT.

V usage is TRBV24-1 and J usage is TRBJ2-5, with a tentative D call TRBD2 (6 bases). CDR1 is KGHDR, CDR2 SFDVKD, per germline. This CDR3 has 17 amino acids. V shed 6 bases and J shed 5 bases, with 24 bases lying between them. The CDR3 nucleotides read TGTGCCACCAGTTCACCATCCCCTATTAGCGGTCCGGAGACCCAGTACTTC. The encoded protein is CATSSPSPISGPETQYF.

The CDR3: CASSFIRTRQQETQYF. The CDR3 coding sequence is TGTGCCAGCAGCTTTATCCGCACCAGGCAACAAGAGACCCAGTACTTC. V gene TRBV7-9 combines with J gene TRBJ2-5; D is ambiguous. Germline V gives CDR1 SEHNR, CDR2 FQNEAQ (reference sequence). Trimming took off 3 bases at V and 2 bases at J, with 16 bases between the two ends. This CDR3 contains 16 residues.